This T cell receptor (beta chain) was recovered during a study of T cells after yellow fever vaccination. General study results and limits: Some clonotypes, a small share, were shared between CD4 and CD8 compartments.

V was clipped by 3 bases and J by 2 bases, with 3 bases between them. Germline CDR1 reads MNHEY; CDR2 reads SMNVEV (reference sequence). The CDR3 spans 12 residues. With regard to this clonotype: Its target is not known.

TCRdb reprocessed the 5' RACE reads via MiXCR and lists one record per CDR3 protein. The sample has about 630,000 distinct CDR3 sequences, 9% to 15% seen once. The V call is TRBV27, the J call TRBJ2-3; D remains unclear. The sample in question was PBMCs, obtained on the day of the yellow fever booster vaccination. This receptor was identified in a man under 40 who received the YFV17D yellow fever vaccine. CDR3 nucleotides: TGTGCCAGCAGTTTCCACACAGATACGCAGTATTTT. Its protein is CASSFHTDTQYF.